Below, 3 T cell receptor beta chains from the same sample are listed, as sequenced in a study of beta chain features in type 1 diabetes. Study results and caveats: Shortening that was moderate but significant affected the TCRB CDR3s of Type 1 diabetes patients in all four CD4+ subsets.

Isolated RNA was reverse transcribed in full, so expressed TCRB transcripts were sequenced. Method: immunoSEQ multiplex PCR; TCRdb's copy keeps in-frame clones and lacks some. The sample consists of fewer than 25,000 clones, roughly 69% of them appearing once. Their antigen targets remain unknown. The sequencing input was Tregs from blood. The origin of the receptors is a young man with type 1 diabetes.

The gene calls are TRBV10-3 and TRBJ1-5, with D unresolved. The CDR3 consists of 16 residues. V was trimmed by 0 bases and J by 2 bases, leaving 11 bases between them. Germline assignment: CDR1 ENHRY and CDR2 SYGVKD. In DNA, the CDR3 is TGTGCCATCAGTGAGTCCTGGGGAGTGGGCAATCAGCCCCAGCATTTT. Residues: CAISESWGVGNQPQHF.

V gene TRBV7-8 combines with J gene TRBJ1-1; no reliable D call. The CDR3 runs to 13 residues. Deletions cut 1 base from V and 6 bases from J, with 9 bases between. Germline V gene lookup returns CDR1 SGHVS and CDR2 FQNEAQ. CDR3 sequence reads: CASSLGARAEAFF. The CDR3 DNA follows: TGTGCCAGCAGCTTAGGGGCAAGAGCTGAAGCTTTCTTT.

This chain links TRBV23-1 with TRBJ2-3, with a weak D call TRBD1 (7 bases). TRBV23-1 counts as an open reading frame of uncertain function. CDR3 length: 15 amino acids. V lost 4 bases and J lost 1, with 12 bases in between. CDR3 in DNA: TGCGCCAGCAGTCTCGGCAGGGGGGGCACAGATACGCAGTATTTT. This encodes CASSLGRGGTDTQYF.